The 28 T cell receptor beta chains presented below share a single source sample, sequenced in a study of human T cells and chemical hapten exposure. As for time point: patch test 1, 2 weeks after DPC sensitization. Treatment in this sample: therapeutic diphenylcyclopropenone sensitization with weekly scalp DPC. TCRdb redid the calling of the RACE reads with MiXCR, one entry per CDR3 protein. This table has approximately 100,000 distinct CDR3 sequences, about 10% appearing once. The sample in question was whole blood, obtained in connection with sensitization to the hapten diphenylcyclopropenone (DPC). These TCRs come from a woman aged 35 to 49 with alopecia areata. Some clones in this sample may be carry-over from other donors' samples.

The count of this clonotype is one. The chain couples TRBV12-3 or TRBV12-4 to TRBJ2-7; D ambiguous. Trimming left V 8 bases short and J 2 bases short, with 16 bases between. This CDR3 spans 14 amino acids. CDR3 in DNA: TGTGCCAGCCGTTCTACCAGGCTTCCCTACGAGCAGTACTTC. It specifies CASRSTRLPYEQYF.

For this clonotype: This sequence may be a read error, since a much larger clone differs from it by one base. V is TRBV7-9 and J is TRBJ2-7; D not resolved. Trimming shortened V by 0 bases and J by 8 bases, and 11 bases separated the two germline ends. This CDR3 comprises 13 residues. Per germline, CDR1 SEHNR and CDR2 FQNEAQ (reference sequence). For the CDR3, the DNA is TGTGCCAGCAGCTTAGCGCTGGTTGACAAGCAGTACTTC. Protein sequence: CASSLALVDKQYF.

Many counts were recorded for this clonotype. The V and J genes are TRBV9 and TRBJ2-3, with a possible D match to TRBD1 (5 bases). This CDR3 region has 15 residues. V lost 1 base and J 1 base, leaving 10 bases between the germline ends. Germline CDR1 reads SGDLS; CDR2 reads YYNGEE. CDR3 sequence (DNA): TGTGCCAGCAGCGTAAAGGGGCCAGGCACAGATACGCAGTATTTT. Its protein is CASSVKGPGTDTQYF.

This clonotype has a handful of counts. V and J are TRBV6-2 or TRBV6-3 and TRBJ1-1; maybe TRBD1 (6 bases). The CDR3 has 14 amino acids. Germline V lookup: CDR1 MNHEY, CDR2 SVGEGT. V lost 4 bases, J lost 0 bases, and 9 bases lay in between. CDR3 loop: CASSWTAMNTEAFF. The CDR3 coding sequence is TGTGCCAGCAGTTGGACAGCTATGAACACTGAAGCTTTCTTT.

This clonotype appeared a few times. The V and J genes are TRBV4-2 and TRBJ2-1; TRBD2 might be the D (5 bases). The V end lost 3 bases, the J end lost 2 bases, and 11 bases lay between the germline ends. The CDR3 spans 15 residues. Germline CDR1 and CDR2: LGHNA and YNFKEQ. The CDR3 DNA reads TGTGCCAGCAGCCACCCTAGCCTCCCCTACAATGAGCAGTTCTTC. It is translated as CASSHPSLPYNEQFF.

At least ten counts were recorded for this clonotype. The chain combines TRBV2 with TRBJ1-2; D uncertain. Germline V gene sequence: CDR1 SNHLY, CDR2 FYNNEI. The V gene lost 4 bases and the J gene lost 1 base, with 4 bases spanning the gap. The CDR3 totals 12 residues. The CDR3 region has the DNA TGTGCCAGCAGTGTGCTTAACTATGGCTACACCTTC. Its protein product is CASSVLNYGYTF.

This clonotype showed up just a few times. This chain links TRBV12-3 or TRBV12-4 with TRBJ1-1; no clear D. CDR3 length: 12 amino acids. The V end lost 6 bases, the J end lost 9 bases, and 14 bases lay between the germline ends. Written as DNA, the CDR3 is TGTGCCAGCAGCCCTGGCGGAGGCAAAGCTTTCTTT. It specifies CASSPGGGKAFF.

At least ten counts were recorded for this clonotype. The V gene is TRBV12-3 or TRBV12-4, the J gene TRBJ2-3; D not resolved. V lost 0 bases to trimming and J lost 6 bases, with 4 bases between them. This CDR3 spans 12 amino acids. The DNA for the CDR3 is TGTGCCAGCAGTTTAGCCGGGGATACGCAGTATTTT. Amino acids: CASSLAGDTQYF.

This clonotype was observed at least ten times. The rearrangement links TRBV3-1 to TRBJ1-1; the D is unclear. CDR1 LGHDT and CDR2 YNNKEL come from the germline V gene (reference sequence). CDR3 length: 14 residues. V was cut by 5 bases and J by 3 bases, with 13 bases left in between. Written as DNA, the CDR3 is TGTGCCAGCAGCGAAGTACGGGGAGACACTGAAGCTTTCTTT. Its protein product is CASSEVRGDTEAFF.

This clonotype showed up many times. The chain uses TRBV6-2 or TRBV6-3 and TRBJ2-7, with D unclear. Germline-derived CDR1 and CDR2 are MNHEY and SVGEGT. With 2 bases removed from V and 5 bases from J, the gap between germline ends came to 13 bases. CDR3 length equals 14 residues. The CDR3 sequence is CASSYPTAANEQYF. The DNA for the CDR3 is TGTGCCAGCAGTTACCCCACGGCGGCAAACGAGCAGTACTTC.

The CDR3 bases are TGTGCCATCAGTGATCCAGCGGGGGCCGGGGACGAGCAGTACTTC. Amino acids: CAISDPAGAGDEQYF. This chain connects TRBV10-3 to TRBJ2-7; 8 bases map to TRBD2. The V gene's germline CDR1 is ENHRY and CDR2 SYGVKD. V was pared by 3 bases and J by 5 bases, with 9 bases of the junction left unmatched. The CDR3 totals 15 residues.

The V and J genes are TRBV7-6 and TRBJ2-3; D is ambiguous. CDR1 SGHVS and CDR2 FNYEAQ come from the germline V gene. The CDR3 runs to 14 residues. V was shortened by 5 bases and J by 1 base, with 10 bases between the two germline ends. In DNA, the CDR3 is TGTGCCAGCAGCCCGCATCTCGGCACAGATACGCAGTATTTT. Translated, it gives CASSPHLGTDTQYF.

This clonotype was observed a handful of times. The gene calls are TRBV27 and TRBJ1-1, with a tentative D call TRBD1 (5 bases). Germline CDR1 MNHEY, CDR2 SMNVEV (reference sequence). V lost 5 bases and J 0 bases, leaving 13 bases between the germline ends. The CDR3 spans 15 residues. The CDR3 reads CASSPHRPLNTEAFF. The DNA for the CDR3 is TGTGCCAGCAGTCCCCACAGGCCACTGAACACTGAAGCTTTCTTT.

This rearrangement joins TRBV5-4 to TRBJ2-1, with 10 bases that match TRBD1. Trimming took 4 bases from V and 9 from J; bases not matched to a gene: 10. CDR1 and CDR2 (germline): SGHNT, YYREEE (reference sequence). The CDR3 covers 15 residues. In DNA, the CDR3 is TGTGCCAGCAGCCCTGTTGGGACAGGGGTCTCTGAGCAGTTCTTC. Its protein is CASSPVGTGVSEQFF.

The V and J genes are TRBV6-2 or TRBV6-3 and TRBJ2-3; the match to TRBD1 covers 9 bases. This CDR3 is 16 amino acids long. V was clipped by 4 bases and J by 2 bases; unmatched bases: 7. Germline V gene sequence: CDR1 MNHEY, CDR2 SVGEGT. The CDR3 coding sequence is TGTGCCAGCAGTTCCGTGGACAGGGGTTACACAGATACGCAGTATTTT. Translation: CASSSVDRGYTDTQYF.

This chain links TRBV7-2 with TRBJ2-1; D gene unclear. The germline V gene encodes CDR1 SGHTA and CDR2 FQGNSA. Trimming took 3 bases from V and 9 from J, leaving 3 bases between them. This CDR3 spans 10 amino acids. The CDR3 DNA sequence: TGTGCCAGCAGCTTCCGTGAGCAGTTCTTC. It encodes CASSFREQFF. The variable domain in full, completed from reference TRBV7-2 and TRBJ2-1, reads GAGVSQSPSNKVTEKGKDVELRCDPISGHTALYWYRQSLGQGLEFLIYFQGNSAPDKSGLPSDRFSAERTGGSVSTLTIQRTQQEDSAVYLCASSFREQFFGPGTRLTVL.

In its sample, this clonotype was seen many times. The rearrangement joins TRBV2 to TRBJ1-1; no clear D gene. CDR1 is SNHLY, CDR2 FYNNEI, per germline. The germline V and J ends were trimmed by 5 bases and 5 bases, with 9 bases remaining between them. The CDR3 sequence is 12 residues long. DNA of the CDR3: TGTGCCAGCAGTTTATGGAGGACTGAAGCTTTCTTT. Amino acid sequence: CASSLWRTEAFF.

The chain uses TRBV5-5 and TRBJ1-2; D is possibly TRBD1 (6 bases). The CDR3 spans 18 residues. Trimming shortened V by 0 bases and J by 2 bases, and 20 bases separated the two germline ends. Germline V gene lookup returns CDR1 SGHKS and CDR2 YYEKEE (reference sequence). The CDR3 loop reads CASSLASAGGAHNYGYTF. The CDR3 DNA follows: TGTGCCAGCAGCTTGGCTTCAGCCGGGGGGGCTCACAACTATGGCTACACCTTC.

As to this clonotype: Given a much more abundant clone one base away, this may be a read error. V usage is TRBV13 and J usage is TRBJ2-7; a possible D gene is TRBD1 (5 bases). The CDR3 spans 12 residues. Germline-derived CDR1 and CDR2 are PRHDT and FYEKMQ (reference sequence). CDR3 DNA sequence: TGTGCCAGCAGCCCCGTGGGGCGCGAGCGGTACTTC. Translating gives CASSPVGRERYF. Full variable domain (outside the CDR3, taken from reference TRBV13 and TRBJ2-7): AAGVIQSPRHLIKEKRETATLKCYPIPRHDTVYWYQQGPGQDPQFLISFYEKMQSDKGSIPDRFSAQQFSDYHSELNMSSLELGDSALYFCASSPVGRERYFGPGTRLTVT.

This clonotype occurred many times. This rearrangement joins TRBV9 to TRBJ1-2; D is undetermined. The CDR3 length is 13 residues. CDR1 is SGDLS and CDR2 is YYNGEE in the germline V gene. The V and J ends lost 2 bases and 5 bases respectively, with 10 bases between them. This CDR3 is CASSVGTAYGYTF. DNA of the CDR3: TGTGCCAGCAGCGTTGGTACAGCGTATGGCTACACCTTC.

In its sample, this clonotype was seen many times. CDR3 in amino acids: CASSPIIGRGAEQFF. The DNA for the CDR3 is TGTGCCAGCAGCCCGATTATAGGCAGGGGGGCTGAGCAGTTCTTC. The gene calls are TRBV7-6 and TRBJ2-1; possibly TRBD1 for D (7 bases). CDR3 length equals 15 residues. Trimming shortened V by 5 bases and J by 9 bases, and 20 bases separated the two germline ends. Germline CDR1 and CDR2: SGHVS and FNYEAQ.

This rearrangement joins TRBV15 to TRBJ1-2, with no clear D. The V gene's germline CDR1 is LNHNV and CDR2 YYDKDF (reference sequence). This CDR3 is built from 13 residues. V was clipped by 6 bases and J by 5 bases, with 13 bases between them. The CDR3 sequence: CATRREGGYGYTF. CDR3 coding DNA: TGTGCCACCAGAAGGGAGGGAGGTTATGGCTACACCTTC.

This clonotype was picked up a small number of times. The rearrangement links TRBV12-3 or TRBV12-4 to TRBJ1-2, with TRBD1 as a possible D gene (5 bases). This CDR3 region has 14 residues. Trimming cost V 6 bases and J 5 bases, with 16 bases left between them. CDR3 sequence (DNA): TGTGCCAGCAGCTTTCTGGGGGGAGGATATGGCTACACCTTC. Its protein is CASSFLGGGYGYTF.

The V call is TRBV2, the J call TRBJ2-7; D is uncertain. V shed 7 bases and J shed 2 bases, with 12 bases lying between them. Per the germline V gene, CDR1 is SNHLY and CDR2 is FYNNEI. This CDR3 has 13 residues. CDR3 sequence reads: CASTRPETYEQYF. The CDR3 DNA sequence: TGTGCCAGCACCCGACCAGAGACCTACGAGCAGTACTTC.

J is TRBJ2-4 and V is TRBV6-2 or TRBV6-3, with D perhaps matching TRBD1 (6 bases). Germline V lookup: CDR1 MNHEY, CDR2 SVGEGT. The CDR3 extends over 12 amino acids. V lost 8 bases, J lost 6 bases, and 11 bases lay in between. This chain's CDR3 is CASARGGNIQYF. CDR3 sequence (DNA): TGTGCCAGCGCGCGAGGGGGAAACATTCAGTACTTC.

This clonotype turned up a few times. The chain couples TRBV29-1 to TRBJ2-1, with D unresolved. There are 16 residues in the CDR3. V was shortened by 1 base and J by 7 bases, with 20 bases between the two germline ends. Germline lookup yields CDR1 SQVTM and CDR2 ANQGSEA. Here the CDR3 reads CSVEVPLPLEPNEQFF. CDR3 nucleotides: TGCAGCGTTGAAGTCCCCCTTCCCCTCGAGCCTAATGAGCAGTTCTTC.

There are a few counts of this clonotype. The chain recombines TRBV7-9 with TRBJ2-5, with D unresolved. V dropped 1 base and J dropped 1 base, with 7 bases sitting between them. Germline CDR1 SEHNR, CDR2 FQNEAQ (reference sequence). CDR3 length equals 14 residues. The CDR3, as DNA: TGTGCCAGCAGCTTAGGCGGTCCCCAAGAGACCCAGTACTTC. Translating gives CASSLGGPQETQYF.

The chain links TRBV11-2 to TRBJ2-5, with 12 bases lining up with TRBD2. V lost 5 bases to trimming and J lost 1 base; unmatched junction nucleotides: 11. This CDR3 spans 18 amino acids. CDR1 and CDR2 (germline): SGHAT, FQNNGV. The CDR3 loop reads CASSPRLAGASGQETQYF. The DNA of the CDR3 is TGTGCCAGCAGCCCGAGACTAGCGGGAGCGTCAGGCCAAGAGACCCAGTACTTC.